The clone carrying this T cell receptor (beta chain) appeared a few times. Its target is unknown. Germline CDR1 and CDR2: SNHLY and FYNNEI. The CDR3 contains 15 residues. V was pared by 10 bases and J by 6 bases, with 16 bases of the junction left unmatched. The record originates from a study of beta chain features in type 1 diabetes. Study information: Examination of sorted cells across all samples involved over 95 million cells. Findings and limits, study-wide: All four CD4+ subsets from Type 1 diabetes patients carried moderately but significantly shorter TCRB CDR3s. VDJ junctions from type 1 diabetes patients carried fewer insertions and larger deletions.

Expressed TCRB transcripts were sequenced because the isolated RNA had all been reverse transcribed beforehand. Profiling relied on immunoSEQ multiplex PCR, and the TCRdb table lists in-frame clones only, not all of them. The sample has 150,000 to 180,000 clones; around a tenth are singletons. The TCR comes from a man younger than 45 with type 1 diabetes. The sequenced sample consisted of central memory CD4+ T cells from blood. This sequence joins TRBV2 and TRBJ2-5; 8 nucleotides agree with TRBD2. CDR3 nucleotides: TGTGCCAACTCGAAGAGCGGGAGCACGCTAAAGACCCAGTACTTC. Translating gives CANSKSGSTLKTQYF.